The 9 T cell receptor beta chains below were found in one sample sequenced in a study of CXCR3-negative and CXCR3-positive naive CD8 T cells (dated by TCRdb to the late 2010s). Overall study results and their limits: TRB CDR3s from CXCR3-positive naive cells showed higher hydrophobicity (lower Kidera factor 4), lower energy, and higher strength and volume indices than CXCR3-negative naive cells.

The run used a NextSeq 550. The Human TCR Profiling Kit (MiLaboratory) was used to make UMI-labeled 5' RACE TRB cDNA libraries. Once TCRdb had reprocessed the reads, it stored one entry per CDR3 protein sequence and supplied no DNA. The record for this sample contains over 50,000 distinct CDR3 sequences. The ten most abundant clones make up about 0.84% of the sample. These TCRs' antigens remain unknown. Sequencing was done on a sample of naive CXCR3+ CD8+ T cells from blood. The meaning of the sample's cell subset or site label: CD45RO-CCR7+CD27+CD95- naive CD8+ T cells expressing CXCR3 (TNR3+). These receptors originate from a human donor in good health. Some clones in this sample may be carry-over from other donors' samples.

This chain links TRBV2 with TRBJ2-1. CDR3 length equals 14 residues. Germline values: CDR1 SNHLY, CDR2 FYNNEI. CDR3 loop: CASSEAPWYNEQFF.

The rearrangement uses TRBV6-4 and TRBJ2-3; TCRdb gives TRBD2 as the D gene, but with no DNA this cannot be confirmed. Germline V CDR1 and CDR2: MRHNA, SNTAGT. This CDR3 contains 16 residues. The CDR3 is CASSSRLDLGTDTQYF.

The gene calls are TRBV20-1 and TRBJ1-1. Germline CDR1 is DFQATT and CDR2 is SNEGSKA (reference sequence). The CDR3 length is 13 residues. The CDR3 loop reads CTQRGGRNTEAFF.

The chain joins TRBV7-3 to TRBJ2-5; TCRdb reports TRBD1, a call that lacks DNA to check it against. The CDR3 loop spans 15 amino acids. CDR1 is SGHTA, CDR2 FQGTGA, per germline. The CDR3 spells CASSRLGQLLETQYF.

The chain uses TRBV25-1 and TRBJ1-1. CDR3 length equals 14 residues. CDR1 and CDR2 from the germline V gene are MGHDK and SYGVNS. CDR3: CASSEYGWTEEAFF. The variable domain in full, completed from reference TRBV25-1 and TRBJ1-1, reads EADIYQTPRYLVIGTGKKITLECSQTMGHDKMYWYQQDPGMELHLIHYSYGVNSTEKGDLSSESTVSRIRTEHFPLTLESARPSHTSQYLCASSEYGWTEEAFFGQGTRLTVV.

The rearrangement joins TRBV6-5 to TRBJ1-1; TCRdb selects TRBD1, and the lack of DNA leaves this call unchecked. CDR1 is MNHEY and CDR2 is SVGAGI in the germline V gene. This CDR3 is 16 amino acids long. The CDR3 region is CASSYFYREEATEAFF.

This chain joins TRBV20-1 and TRBJ2-7; with no DNA, the TCRdb D assignment of TRBD1 cannot be verified. This CDR3 comprises 16 residues. Germline V lookup: CDR1 DFQATT, CDR2 SNEGSKA (reference sequence). CDR3 sequence reads: CSARGSGGVGSYEQYF.

V usage is TRBV12-3 or TRBV12-4 and J usage is TRBJ2-7. The length of the CDR3 is 14 residues. The CDR3 loop reads CASSFELLSHEQYF.

The chain employs TRBV7-3 and TRBJ2-3; TCRdb's D call, TRBD1, is unchecked because there is no DNA. Germline V CDR1 and CDR2: SGHTA, FQGTGA. The CDR3 covers 16 residues. CDR3 residues: CASSSATGPLTDTQYF.